The sequence of this T cell receptor (beta chain) was determined in a study of T cells expressing NK-cell markers. TCRdb reworked the 5' RACE reads into one entry per CDR3 protein, no DNA. The ten most abundant clones cover 7.3% of a sample with roughly 420,000 distinct CDR3 sequences. CDR1 is MNHNS and CDR2 is SASEGT in the germline V gene. The length of the CDR3 is 15 residues. The chain carries TRBV6-1 and TRBJ2-5; TCRdb's D call of TRBD1 is untestable without DNA. The receptor's source is a woman aged 18 to 69 in good health. Sequenced: blood T cells: a sorted CD56 or NKG2C T cell subset, CD4+ or CD8+ T cells, or bulk PBMC T cells (not recorded which). The chain's CDR3 is CASRIERGRQETQYF.